This T cell receptor (beta chain) was sequenced in a study of T-cell memory formation after mild COVID-19. TCRdb used MiXCR to reprocess the 5' RACE reads, holding one entry per CDR3 protein. The sample yields under 250,000 distinct CDR3 sequences, about 16% seen once. Study findings and constraints: The study detected some responding clones in pre-infection memory, suggesting cross-reactive memory joined.

With regard to this clonotype: The antigen is unknown.

Per germline, CDR1 SGHAT and CDR2 FQNNGV. Trimming removed 4 bases at V and 7 bases at J, with 14 bases between. There are 14 residues in the CDR3. This chain uses TRBV11-2 with TRBJ2-1; tentatively, D is TRBD1 (5 bases). The specimen sequenced was PBMCs or a T cell subset sorted from them (not recorded which). This TCR derives from an adult woman who had mild COVID-19 (a few samples of this study predate the infection). Cell type and time point are not known. CDR3 region: CASSSGLIVNEQFF. In DNA form, the CDR3 reads TGTGCCAGCAGCTCAGGGCTCATAGTAAATGAGCAGTTCTTC.